This entry lists 27 T cell receptor beta chains sequenced from one sample in a study of human T cells and chemical hapten exposure. As to time point: healthy volunteer bleed at 2 weeks. Someone pulled total RNA out of unfractionated whole blood. A single record per CDR3 protein comes from TCRdb applying MiXCR to the RACE reads. The sample has 50,000 or so distinct CDR3 sequences, roughly 4.2% seen once; the top ten hold roughly 6%. The sample comprised whole blood. These receptors were taken from a human donor in good health. Some clones in this sample may be carry-over from other donors' samples.

Many counts were recorded for this clonotype. This chain uses TRBV7-3 with TRBJ2-7, with D tentatively TRBD1 or TRBD2 (6 bases each). Trimming stripped 5 bases from V and 2 bases from J, with 13 bases between. Germline V gene lookup returns CDR1 SGHTA and CDR2 FQGTGA. The CDR3 loop spans 14 amino acids. The CDR3 reads CASSVDRGPYEQYF. In DNA, the CDR3 is TGTGCCAGCAGCGTAGACCGGGGGCCCTACGAGCAGTACTTC. Looking up the rest from reference TRBV7-3 and TRBJ2-7 gives the full variable domain: GAGVSQTPSNKVTEKGKYVELRCDPISGHTALYWYRQSLGQGPEFLIYFQGTGAADDSGLPNDRFFAVRPEGSVSTLKIQRTERGDSAVYLCASSVDRGPYEQYFGPGTRLTVT.

This clonotype was counted many times. The rearrangement joins TRBV4-1 to TRBJ1-5; D is perhaps TRBD1 (5 bases). With 1 base removed from V and 6 bases from J, the gap between germline ends came to 13 bases. The CDR3 loop spans 15 amino acids. The germline V gene encodes CDR1 MGHRA and CDR2 YSYEKL. The CDR3 coding sequence is TGCGCCAGCAGCCAAGGGCAGGGCGTTAGTCAGCCCCAGCATTTT. Residues: CASSQGQGVSQPQHF.

This clonotype was counted at least ten times. The genes are TRBV7-2 and TRBJ1-6, with D tentatively TRBD1 (5 bases). V dropped 1 base and J dropped 7 bases, with 11 bases sitting between them. This CDR3 is built from 15 residues. From germline, CDR1 is SGHTA and CDR2 FQGNSA. The CDR3 DNA reads TGTGCCAGCAGCTTAGACTCCGGGACGAATTCACCCCTCCACTTT. It encodes CASSLDSGTNSPLHF.

Comment on this clonotype: A read error may be the cause here, since a much bigger clone is one base away. V and J are TRBV24-1 and TRBJ2-1; 7 bases are shared with TRBD2. CDR1 KGHDR and CDR2 SFDVKD come from the germline V gene. The CDR3 runs 17 residues. The CDR3 loop reads CAPSEVRASGAYNEQFF. CDR3 coding DNA: TGTGCCCCCAGTGAGGTGCGGGCTAGCGGTGCCTACAATGAGCAGTTCTTC.

V and J are TRBV6-2 or TRBV6-3 and TRBJ2-6, with D maybe TRBD1 (5 bases). CDR1 is MNHEY and CDR2 is SVGEGT in the germline V gene. V was clipped by 5 bases and J by 4 bases, with 15 bases between them. The CDR3 runs 16 residues. This CDR3 is CASSLRKGSGANVLTF. The CDR3 nucleotides are TGTGCCAGCAGTCTTCGAAAGGGGTCAGGGGCCAACGTCCTGACTTTC.

This clonotype has more than one count but fewer than ten. This chain connects TRBV6-5 to TRBJ1-2; 7 bases line up with TRBD1. This CDR3 spans 15 amino acids. The V and J ends lost 2 bases and 3 bases, in that order; junction bases with no gene match: 6. From germline, CDR1 is MNHEY and CDR2 SVGAGI. As DNA, the CDR3 is TGTGCCAGCAGTTACGGGACAGTCAGGGACTATGGCTACACCTTC. Translated: CASSYGTVRDYGYTF.

CDR3 in amino acids: CASSSTQGTEAFF. As DNA, the CDR3 is TGTGCCAGCAGCTCTACACAGGGGACTGAAGCTTTCTTT. The genes are TRBV5-4 and TRBJ1-1, with 7 positions matching TRBD1. This CDR3 comprises 13 residues. Trimming removed 3 bases from V and 5 bases from J; junction bases left unmatched: 4. Germline values: CDR1 SGHNT, CDR2 YYREEE (reference sequence).

At least ten counts were recorded for this clonotype. The genes are TRBV9 and TRBJ2-1, with a tentative D call TRBD2 (5 bases). CDR3 size: 16 residues. CDR1 and CDR2 from the germline V gene are SGDLS and YYNGEE. The V end was cut by 2 bases, the J end by 6 bases, with 18 bases between. CDR3 loop: CASSVFGDGVSNEQFF. In DNA form, the CDR3 reads TGTGCCAGCAGCGTTTTCGGGGATGGCGTTTCCAATGAGCAGTTCTTC.

This clonotype was observed a few times. The gene calls are TRBV28 and TRBJ1-5, with 7 bases matching TRBD1. The CDR3 loop spans 14 amino acids. Trimming took 4 bases from V and 4 from J; bases not matched to a gene: 4. Germline V gene data show CDR1 as MDHEN and CDR2 as SYDVKM. CDR3 in amino acids: CASSSPGGNQPQHF. The CDR3, as DNA: TGTGCCAGCAGTTCCCCAGGGGGGAATCAGCCCCAGCATTTT.

The table lists this clonotype with many counts. The chain has TRBV23-1 and TRBJ2-3, with 7 bases fitting TRBD1. TRBV23-1 is annotated as an ORF whose role is uncertain. The V segment lost 0 bases and the J segment 5 bases; nucleotides outside the gene matches: 8. The CDR3 covers 16 residues. The CDR3 bases are TGCGCCAGCAGTCAATCGGACAGGCTGACAGGAGATACGCAGTATTTT. Protein product: CASSQSDRLTGDTQYF.

This clonotype was counted at least ten times. This chain connects TRBV20-1 to TRBJ2-1; 9 bases map to TRBD2. CDR1 is DFQATT and CDR2 is SNEGSKA in the germline V gene (reference sequence). The V and J ends lost 3 bases and 8 bases, in that order; junction bases with no gene match: 8. The CDR3 consists of 14 residues. The CDR3: CSARESGRTDEQFF. In nucleotides, the CDR3 is TGCAGTGCTAGGGAGAGCGGGAGGACCGATGAGCAGTTCTTC.

The chain uses TRBV29-1 and TRBJ2-5; TRBD1 agrees at 7 bases. V was clipped by 8 bases and J by 1 base; unmatched bases: 4. This CDR3 region has 12 residues. Per germline, CDR1 SQVTM and CDR2 ANQGSEA. The CDR3: CSYRQGQETQYF. The DNA of the CDR3 is TGCAGCTATCGACAGGGCCAAGAGACCCAGTACTTC. Complete variable domain (other parts from reference TRBV29-1 and TRBJ2-5): SAVISQKPSRDICQRGTSLTIQCQVDSQVTMMFWYRQQPGQSLTLIATANQGSEATYESGFVIDKFPISRPNLTFSTLTVSNMSPEDSSIYLCSYRQGQETQYFGPGTRLLVL.

This clonotype has ten or more counts. The chain links TRBV18 to TRBJ2-5; D is unresolved. Germline V lookup: CDR1 KGHSH, CDR2 LQKENI. V was clipped by 1 base and J by 5 bases, with 2 bases between them. CDR3 length: 11 residues. The CDR3 bases are TGTGCCAGCTCACCACGTGAGACCCAGTACTTC. Its translation: CASSPRETQYF.

Ten or more counts support this clonotype. The chain uses TRBV24-1 and TRBJ1-5; 8 nucleotides align to TRBD1. CDR3 length equals 16 residues. In germline, CDR1 is KGHDR, CDR2 SFDVKD. With 6 bases clipped from V and 6 bases from J, the junction kept 12 bases outside the gene matches. DNA of the CDR3: TGTGCCACCAGTAAGACCTCAACAGGGGGAGTTCAGCCCCAGCATTTT. It specifies CATSKTSTGGVQPQHF.

Many counts were recorded for this clonotype. The chain uses TRBV12-3 or TRBV12-4 and TRBJ1-5; D may be TRBD1 (5 bases). V was shortened by 7 bases and J by 4 bases, with 14 bases between the two germline ends. The CDR3 totals 14 residues. DNA of the CDR3: TGTGCCAGCACCCTATCTGGGGGGAATCAGCCCCAGCATTTT. Protein sequence: CASTLSGGNQPQHF.

This clonotype appeared many times. This chain links TRBV5-1 with TRBJ1-4; 9 bases map to TRBD1. V shed 2 bases, J shed 8 bases, and the junction held 7 bases outside the gene matches. Germline V gene sequence: CDR1 SGHRS, CDR2 YFSETQ. CDR3 length: 15 amino acids. The DNA for the CDR3 is TGCGCCAGCAGCTTTCTGGGACAGGGTGGGGAAAAACTGTTTTTT. Translated: CASSFLGQGGEKLFF.

This clonotype was observed at least ten times. The rearrangement uses TRBV7-2 and TRBJ2-4; D is unclear. The length of the CDR3 is 14 residues. Germline CDR1 SGHTA, CDR2 FQGNSA. V gave up 10 bases and J gave up 0 bases, with 13 bases separating them. The CDR3 is CATRATLAKNIQYF. Here the CDR3 DNA reads TGTGCCACCCGCGCAACCCTAGCCAAAAACATTCAGTACTTC.

In this sample, this clonotype turned up many times. The chain carries TRBV28 and TRBJ1-2; tentatively, D is TRBD1 (5 bases). V shed 11 bases and J shed 4 bases, with 17 bases lying between them. The CDR3 is 13 amino acids. The germline gives CDR1 MDHEN, CDR2 SYDVKM. The CDR3 spells CASRTGVGYGYTF. The CDR3 coding sequence is TGTGCCTCCAGGACGGGGGTGGGCTATGGCTACACCTTC.

The sample holds many counts of this clonotype. The V gene is TRBV20-1, the J gene TRBJ1-6; D possibly corresponds to TRBD1 (5 bases). The CDR3 spans 14 residues. With 4 bases removed from V and 0 bases from J, the gap between germline ends came to 7 bases. Germline V gives CDR1 DFQATT, CDR2 SNEGSKA (reference sequence). Here the CDR3 DNA reads TGCAGTGCTACTGACAGCTCCTATAATTCACCCCTCCACTTT. Protein product: CSATDSSYNSPLHF.

This clonotype was counted a few times. J is TRBJ2-1 and V is TRBV4-1; TRBD2 aligns across 9 bases. V dropped 4 bases and J dropped 6; count of bases not matched to a gene: 10. CDR1 and CDR2 (germline): MGHRA, YSYEKL. The CDR3 extends over 16 amino acids. CDR3 region: CASSPRLAVGGNEQFF. The CDR3 DNA reads as TGCGCCAGCAGCCCGAGACTAGCGGTCGGGGGCAATGAGCAGTTCTTC.

J is TRBJ1-1 and V is TRBV3-1; D remains unclear. Per the germline V gene, CDR1 is LGHDT and CDR2 is YNNKEL (reference sequence). The CDR3 is 15 amino acids. V was cut by 2 bases and J by 6 bases, with 16 bases left in between. CDR3 sequence (DNA): TGTGCCAGCAGCCAATCAGACGTATTAAGGGCTGAAGCTTTCTTT. Protein: CASSQSDVLRAEAFF.

The chain is built from TRBV12-3 or TRBV12-4 and TRBJ2-4; 7 bases match TRBD1. Unmatched junction bases numbered 6, after V lost 7 bases and J lost 3 bases. The CDR3 contains 14 residues. CDR3 protein: CASTPGQSKNIQYF. CDR3 DNA: TGTGCCAGCACCCCGGGACAGAGCAAAAACATTCAGTACTTC.

This clonotype has at least ten counts. V usage is TRBV7-3 and J usage is TRBJ2-1; a weak D match, TRBD2 (6 bases). Per germline, CDR1 SGHTA and CDR2 FQGTGA. V lost 5 bases and J lost 7, with 12 bases in between. CDR3 length: 13 amino acids. In DNA, the CDR3 is TGTGCCAGCAGCCCAGGGACTGGTAATGAGCAGTTCTTC. Translated, it gives CASSPGTGNEQFF. Drawing the rest from reference TRBV7-3 and TRBJ2-1, the complete variable domain is GAGVSQTPSNKVTEKGKYVELRCDPISGHTALYWYRQSLGQGPEFLIYFQGTGAADDSGLPNDRFFAVRPEGSVSTLKIQRTERGDSAVYLCASSPGTGNEQFFGPGTRLTVL.

This clonotype has a count of ten or more. J is TRBJ2-3 and V is TRBV7-3; D is ambiguous. The germline gives CDR1 SGHTA, CDR2 FQGTGA. The CDR3 has 13 amino acids. The V end was cut by 4 bases, the J end by 2 bases, with 7 bases between. The CDR3 DNA reads TGTGCCAGCAGCTCCTGGAACACAGATACGCAGTATTTT. Its protein product is CASSSWNTDTQYF.

This clonotype was counted ten times or more. The CDR3 DNA sequence: TGTGCCAGCACCCTAAGTGGGATAAGCAATCAGCCCCAGCATTTT. Translation gives CASTLSGISNQPQHF. The V gene is TRBV7-8, the J gene TRBJ1-5; D not resolved. There are 15 residues in the CDR3. Germline V CDR1 and CDR2: SGHVS, FQNEAQ. V was shortened by 7 bases and J by 1 base, with 14 bases between the two germline ends.

The V call is TRBV12-3 or TRBV12-4, the J call TRBJ1-5, with TRBD1 matching 8 bases. The CDR3 runs 15 residues. The trim removed 5 bases at V and 3 bases at J, leaving 6 bases unmatched. The CDR3 sequence: CASSLQGAFNQPQHF. The DNA for the CDR3 is TGTGCCAGCAGTCTGCAGGGGGCTTTCAATCAGCCCCAGCATTTT.

The sample holds many counts of this clonotype. The chain combines TRBV7-8 with TRBJ2-7; the D gene is possibly TRBD2 (6 bases). Per the germline V gene, CDR1 is SGHVS and CDR2 is FQNEAQ. The length of the CDR3 is 13 residues. V was pared by 1 base and J by 3 bases, with 7 bases between. Written as DNA, the CDR3 is TGTGCCAGCAGCTTAGGGACTAACTACGAGCAGTACTTC. Its translation is CASSLGTNYEQYF.